This TCR beta chain was identified during a study of blood T cells in healthy people across ages. Overall study context: Template switching recovered approximately one barcoded beta molecule for every two T cells.

This clonotype was seen a few times. Its cognate antigen is unknown. A sample-barcoded 5' primer and a J-beta primer mix were used in a second PCR of about 6 to 12 cycles. Researchers report that a template-switch adaptor with 12 random nucleotides tagged each cDNA molecule. TCRdb ran MiXCR on the 5' RACE reads and lists one entry per CDR3 protein. The table has around 1,100,000 distinct CDR3 sequences, 35% to 40% seen once. V was clipped by 7 bases and J by 5 bases, with 18 bases between them. The CDR3 has 14 amino acids. In germline, CDR1 is SGHRS, CDR2 YFSETQ. Study-level findings and limits: CMV status of donors was unknown, possibly confounding expanded clonotype changes.

This clonotype was sampled from a man aged 18 to 30 in good health. Sequencing was done on a sample of blood. V and J are TRBV5-1 and TRBJ1-2; TRBD1 might be the D (6 bases). The CDR3: CASRNGTGMYGYTF. Written as DNA, the CDR3 is TGCGCCAGCCGTAACGGTACAGGGATGTATGGCTACACCTTC. The complete variable domain, with remaining parts taken from reference TRBV5-1 and TRBJ1-2, reads KAGVTQTPRYLIKTRGQQVTLSCSPISGHRSVSWYQQTPGQGLQFLFEYFSETQRNKGNFPGRFSGRQFSNSRSEMNVSTLELGDSALYLCASRNGTGMYGYTFGSGTRLTVV.